Sequencing of this T cell receptor beta chain was carried out in a study of blood T cell repertoires in COVID-19. Patients in Seattle were enrolled during active infection, then followed longitudinally. This CDR3 is built from 18 residues. Germline assignment: CDR1 MDHEN and CDR2 SYDVKM. Trimming cost V 4 bases and J 1 base; bases outside gene matches: 12. In the study's own analysis: Reference gene primer amplification in the assay estimated nucleated cell counts. TCRdb's copy holds only in-frame clones and misses some; the assay was immunoSEQ multiplex PCR. Clonal size and the V and J genes are those of that table, whereas D and trimming came from the DNA. Found here are just over 250,000 clones, about 91% of them singletons; the top ten hold under 3%.

The sequenced sample consisted of peripheral blood. This receptor was obtained from a person aged 18 to 35 with COVID-19, enrolled during active disease. The chain has TRBV28 and TRBJ1-5; 8 bases are a match to TRBD1. The CDR3 loop reads CASSSRGQVYSSNQPQHF. The CDR3 DNA reads as TGTGCCAGCAGTTCTCGGGGACAGGTCTATTCGAGCAATCAGCCCCAGCATTTT.